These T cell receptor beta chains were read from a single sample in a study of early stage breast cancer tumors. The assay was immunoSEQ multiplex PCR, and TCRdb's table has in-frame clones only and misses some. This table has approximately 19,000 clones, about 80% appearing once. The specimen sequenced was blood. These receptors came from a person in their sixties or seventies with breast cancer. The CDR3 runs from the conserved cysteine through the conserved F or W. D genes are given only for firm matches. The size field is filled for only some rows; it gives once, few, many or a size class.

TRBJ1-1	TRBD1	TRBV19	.	TGTGCCAGTAGCAACAGGGGTACTGAAGCTTTCTTT	CASSNRGTEAFF
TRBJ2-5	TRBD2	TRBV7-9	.	TGTGCCAGCAGACCCTATGGGACCGGGGGGGCCGGAGAGACCCAGTACTTC	CASRPYGTGGAGETQYF
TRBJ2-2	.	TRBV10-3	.	TGTGCCATCACCGCTAGCGCCACGAACACCGGGGAGCTGTTTTTT	CAITASATNTGELFF
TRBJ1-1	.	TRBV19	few	TGTGCCAGTAGTATTGGAGTTATGAACACTGAAGCTTTCTTT	CASSIGVMNTEAFF
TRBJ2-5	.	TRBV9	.	TGTGCCAGCAGCGGGATAGGAGAGACCCAGTACTTC	CASSGIGETQYF
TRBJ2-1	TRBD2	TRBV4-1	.	TGCGCCAGCAGCCAAGATTGGGGACTAGCGGGAGTTAATGAGCAGTTCTTC	CASSQDWGLAGVNEQFF
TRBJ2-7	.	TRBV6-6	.	TGTGCCAGCAGTTACACCCCAGGATACGAGCAGTACTTC	CASSYTPGYEQYF
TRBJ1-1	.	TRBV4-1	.	TGCGCCAGCAGCCAAGCACAGAACACTGAAGCTTTCTTT	CASSQAQNTEAFF
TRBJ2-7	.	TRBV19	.	TGTGCCAGTAGTATAATGTGGGGATCCTACGAGCAGTACTTC	CASSIMWGSYEQYF
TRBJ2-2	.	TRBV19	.	TGTGCCAGTAGTATGTCATGGCCCCCCGTCGAGCTGTTTTTT	CASSMSWPPVELFF
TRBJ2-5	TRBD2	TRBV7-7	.	TGTGCTAGCAGCTTAGCGACGGCTAGCGGGAGAGAGACCCAGTACTTC	CASSLATASGRETQYF
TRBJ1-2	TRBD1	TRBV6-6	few	TGTGCCAGTAATAAACCCGGGGACAGGTTCGAGGGCTACACCTTC	CASNKPGDRFEGYTF
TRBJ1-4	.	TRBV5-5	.	TGTGCCAGCAGCCCTCCGAGGGGTAGCCTCCGCGATGAAAAACTGTTTTTT	CASSPPRGSLRDEKLFF
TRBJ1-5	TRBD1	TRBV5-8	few	TGTGCCAGCAGGTCCAGGGGGAGCAATCAGCCCCAGCATTTT	CASRSRGSNQPQHF
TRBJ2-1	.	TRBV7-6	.	TGTGCCAGCAGCTTCTCCCACCAGAATGAGCAGTTCTTC	CASSFSHQNEQFF
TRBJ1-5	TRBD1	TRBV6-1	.	TGTGCCAGCAGTGTCACAGGGGCTCGCAATCAGCCCCAGCATTTT	CASSVTGARNQPQHF
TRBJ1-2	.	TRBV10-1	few	TGCGCCAGCAGTGAGGGGTACCGAGGGTATGGCTACACCTTC	CASSEGYRGYGYTF
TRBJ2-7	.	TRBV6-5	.	TGTGCCAGCAGTTACCCAGGCACCTACGAGCAGTACTTC	CASSYPGTYEQYF
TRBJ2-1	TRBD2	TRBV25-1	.	TGTGCCAGCAGTCTGGCTAGCGGGGTATACAATGAGCAGTTCTTC	CASSLASGVYNEQFF
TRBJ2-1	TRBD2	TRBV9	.	TGTGCCAGCAGCGCTAGCGGTGGGTACTACAATGAGCAGTTCTTC	CASSASGGYYNEQFF
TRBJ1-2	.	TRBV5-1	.	TGCGCCAGCAGCTTGGGTGTCCTTTATGGCTACACCTTC	CASSLGVLYGYTF
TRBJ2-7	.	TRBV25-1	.	TGTGCCAGCAGTGAGGTCACGGGGTCCTACGAGCAGTACTTC	CASSEVTGSYEQYF
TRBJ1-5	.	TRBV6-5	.	TGTGCCAGCAGCCCCACAGGGAATCAGCCCCAGCATTTT	CASSPTGNQPQHF
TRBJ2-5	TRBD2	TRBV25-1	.	TGTGCCAGCAGTGCCGGTGGCGGGAGAGGGGCGACCCAGTACTTC	CASSAGGGRGATQYF
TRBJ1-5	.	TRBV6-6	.	TGTGCCAGCAGGTCCACAGGGAGTGGCAATCAGCCCCAGCATTTT	CASRSTGSGNQPQHF
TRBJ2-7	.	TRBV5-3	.	TGTGCCAGAAGCGTGCCCAAGGCCATATTCTACGAGCAGTACTTC	CARSVPKAIFYEQYF
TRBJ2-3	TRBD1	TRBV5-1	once	TGCGCCAGCAGCCCCCGAATTCGACAGGGGAGGACAGATACGCAGTATTTT	CASSPRIRQGRTDTQYF
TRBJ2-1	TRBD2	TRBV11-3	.	TGTGCCAGCAGGACTAGCGGGAGAGGCAATGAGCAGTTCTTC	CASRTSGRGNEQFF
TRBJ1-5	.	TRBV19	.	TGTGCCAGTAGTATTGAGTCTCTTAGCAATCAGCCCCGGCATTTT	CASSIESLSNQPRHF
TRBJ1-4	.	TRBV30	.	TGTGCCTGGAGTCCAGGGTTGATGGGGAAACTGTTTTTT	CAWSPGLMGKLFF
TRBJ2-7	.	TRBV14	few	TGTGCCAGCAGCCAAAACACCCTAGGGGAGCAGTACTTC	CASSQNTLGEQYF
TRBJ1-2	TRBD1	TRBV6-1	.	TGTGCCAGCAGTGAAGCGTGGGACAGGGTTGACTATGGCTACACCTTC	CASSEAWDRVDYGYTF
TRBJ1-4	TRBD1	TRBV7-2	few	TGTGCCAGCAGCAGCTACACAGGGGACCTGTTTTTT	CASSSYTGDLFF
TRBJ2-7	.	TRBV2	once	TGTGCCAGCAGTGAAGCGCTTCAGTACGAGCAGTACTTC	CASSEALQYEQYF
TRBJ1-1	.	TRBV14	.	TGTGCCAGCAGCCAAGGGTCCAGACCGACCTACGTGTTGCCTGAAGCTTTCTTT	CASSQGSRPTYVLPEAFF
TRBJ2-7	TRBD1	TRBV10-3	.	TGTGCCATCAGTGACTACGACAGGGGCGCGAAACAATACGAGCAGTACTTC	CAISDYDRGAKQYEQYF
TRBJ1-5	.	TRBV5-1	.	TGCGCCAGCAGCCCGGACGGAAACAATCAGCCCCAGCATTTT	CASSPDGNNQPQHF
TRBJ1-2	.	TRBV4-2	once	TGTGCCAGCAGCCAAGAGGACCCTAACTATGGCTACACCTTC	CASSQEDPNYGYTF
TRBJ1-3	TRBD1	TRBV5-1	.	TGCGCCAGCAGCCCGGACAGGGGGCATGGAAACACCATATATTTT	CASSPDRGHGNTIYF
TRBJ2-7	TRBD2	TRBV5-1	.	TGCGCCAGCAGCTTGGAAGGCGGGAGCTCCTACGAGCAGTACTTC	CASSLEGGSSYEQYF
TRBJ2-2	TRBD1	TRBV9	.	TGTGCCAGCAGCGAAGGCCCTTGGGGACAGGGGGCGGGTACCGGGGAGCTGTTTTTT	CASSEGPWGQGAGTGELFF
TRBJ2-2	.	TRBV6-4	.	TGTGCCAGCAGGGCGGAAGCCGGGGAGCTGTTTTTT	CASRAEAGELFF
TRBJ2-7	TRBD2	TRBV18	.	TGTGCCAGCTCACCAGGGACTAGCGGCCACGAGCAGTACTTC	CASSPGTSGHEQYF
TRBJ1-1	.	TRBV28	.	TGTGCCAGCAGTCTTCCGGGACACATGAACACTGAAGCTTTCTTT	CASSLPGHMNTEAFF
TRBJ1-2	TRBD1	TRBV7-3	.	TGTGCCAGCAGCTTAAATCCGGGGGCAGGGGGGTATGGCTACACCTTC	CASSLNPGAGGYGYTF
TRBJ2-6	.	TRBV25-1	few	TGTGCCACCATGGACAGCTCTGGGGCCAACGTCCTGACTTTC	CATMDSSGANVLTF
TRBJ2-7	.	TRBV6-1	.	TGTGCCAGCAGTGTGAGTTTTATGTCACCGAGCTCCTACGAGCAGTACTTC	CASSVSFMSPSSYEQYF
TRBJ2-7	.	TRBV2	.	TGTGCCAGCAGGGCGGTGGACGGGGGCGAGCAGTACTTC	CASRAVDGGEQYF
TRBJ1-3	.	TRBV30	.	TGTGCCTGGAGTGTGAAACAGGGAAGAGCGTACACCAGATATTTT	CAWSVKQGRAYTRYF
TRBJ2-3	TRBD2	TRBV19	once	TGTGCCAGTCGGACTAGCGGGACCACAGATACGCAGTATTTT	CASRTSGTTDTQYF
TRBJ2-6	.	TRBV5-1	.	TGCGCCAGCAGCCAAGACACTCGGGCCAACGTCCTGACTTTC	CASSQDTRANVLTF
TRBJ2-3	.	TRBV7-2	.	TGTGCCAGCAGCCCCGACCGTTCTCCAGATACGCAGTATTTT	CASSPDRSPDTQYF
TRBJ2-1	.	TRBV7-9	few	TGTGCCAGCAGCCCCATTGGCGGGAGAGGGGGGAATGAGCAGTTCTTC	CASSPIGGRGGNEQFF
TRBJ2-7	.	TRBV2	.	TGTGCCAGCAGTGTCCCCTACGAGCAGTACTTC	CASSVPYEQYF
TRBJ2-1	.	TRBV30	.	TGTGCCTGGAGCCAGGTCGGGAACACATACAATGAGCAGTTCTTC	CAWSQVGNTYNEQFF
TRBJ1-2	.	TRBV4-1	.	TGCGCCAGCAGCTCTAACACATACAGGGAAGCTAACTATGGCTACACCTTC	CASSSNTYREANYGYTF
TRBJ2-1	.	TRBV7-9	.	TGTGCCAGCCCGCGGAACTCCTACAATGAGCAGTTCTTC	CASPRNSYNEQFF
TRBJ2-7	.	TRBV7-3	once	TGTGCCAGCAGCCTCCTCGATCCCTACGAGCAGTACTTC	CASSLLDPYEQYF